Sequencing of this T cell receptor beta chain was carried out in a study of shared T cell receptors in the human thymus listed by TCRdb under 2021. Regarding the complete study: The study examined how self-reactive, shared T-cell receptor alpha chains are generated in the human thymus.

Regarding this clone: No cognate antigen has been identified for it. One base away there is no much larger clone; base qualities are not given.

Receptor libraries were prepared by the immunoSEQ multiplex PCR assay. The immuneACCESS repertoire file appears here via TCRdb, limited to in-frame rearrangements. These files lack a portion of the clones; in checked studies, under half of the deficit traces to unresolved V genes, and the cause of the others is not known. In all, the sample holds hundreds of thousands of clones, and 70% to 90% of those were seen once. About 0.01% of the sample goes to the ten largest clones. The germline V end is reduced by 0 bases and the J end by 3 bases; junction bases left unmatched: 10. From the germline V gene, CDR1 is LGHNA and CDR2 is YSLEER. Inclusive of the bounding cysteine and phenylalanine, the CDR3 is 20 residues long. Kept here is only the CDR3 DNA, which spans 60 bases and is read in frame from base 1. These sequences were also reported in another study, on human thymus T cells. The second paper states: Immunologically healthy infants undergoing open corrective cardiac surgery for congenital heart defects in Finland were used as donors. Thymus tissue was obtained as surgical resects removed during corrective cardiac surgery. Usage of V and J gene segments appeared to be biased in both the thymic and the peripheral blood repertoires. Highly overlapping thymic TCR repertoires among unrelated individuals were reported in the related research. The study used about 8 infant thymus samples plus four related peripheral blood samples to characterize TCR alpha and beta repertoires. Donor ages ranged from roughly 7 to 250 days, and the cohort comprised about six male and two female infants. After being mechanically released from the tissue, thymocytes were kept at -70 degrees C in pellets of about 10-32 million cells. A QIAsymphony instrument was used to extract genomic DNA from frozen cell pellets. The immunoSEQ multiplex PCR assay was used to amplify the TCRB and TCRAD loci from a standardized amount of quality-controlled genomic DNA. The V(D)J region was spanned by amplicons of a length sufficient to cover the CDR3 and to identify V and J genes. The amplicons were sequenced on an Illumina platform via the commercial immunoSEQ service. Corrections for primer bias and sequencing errors followed previously described methods, while TCRAD and TCRB definitions were based on the IMGT database. Analysis of the repertoires was done with immunoSEQ Analyzer 3.0 and VDJTools and included basic statistics, V/J segment usage, diversity estimates, rarefaction and pairwise overlap. Diversity was estimated using the Chao1, ChaoE, Efron-Thisted, Shannon and inverse Simpson indices, and was also estimated on datasets down-sampled to the size of the smallest sample. Repertoire overlap used strict matching of CDR3 nucleotide sequence, V gene and J gene, with Jaccard-based multidimensional scaling clustering. On average, thymus samples yielded approximately 780,000 unique TCRB clonotypes, whereas blood samples yielded some 80,000.

The TCR originated in a boy under two years old with a congenital heart defect. Donor details come from another sample of the same person, matched by shared clones. The sequenced material came from thymocytes. This sequence uses TRBV4-3 and TRBJ2-4, with 14 bases aligning to TRBD2. This receptor carries the CDR3 CASSQDPTSGRVEIKNIQYF. The nucleotide sequence reads TGCGCCAGCAGCCAAGATCCGACTAGCGGGAGGGTCGAGATCAAAAACATTCAGTACTTC.